This T cell receptor (beta chain) was recovered during a study of CD8+CD57+ T cells in acquired aplastic anemia. There are 16 residues in the CDR3. CDR1 is LNHNV and CDR2 is YYDKDF in the germline V gene (reference sequence). Trimming removed 10 bases from V and 3 bases from J; junction bases left unmatched: 13. Notes on the study in general: Both patients and controls carried the same twenty-nine CD8+ CDR3 sequences.

The TCR beta profiling, which covered VDJ combination and CDR3 sequence, was carried out using genomic DNA as the template. TCRdb independently ran MiXCR on the reads; one entry per CDR3 protein. The table has 450,000 to 600,000 distinct CDR3 sequences, over 25% seen once. The sample holds a few counts of this clonotype. Antigen specificity is unknown. It was patients with CD8+CD57+ cell expansion by flow cytometry who were chosen for sequencing. The genes are TRBV15 and TRBJ1-3, with 9 bases fitting TRBD1. This receptor was taken from a human donor with aplastic anemia. Sequenced sample: sorted CD4+, CD8+, or CD8+CD57+ T cells (not recorded which) from PBMCs. The CDR3 nucleotides are TGTGCCAGCTCACCCTACCGACAGGGGGATGGAAACACCATATATTTT. Its protein is CASSPYRQGDGNTIYF.